This TCR beta chain was obtained from a study of T-cell reconstitution after alpha-beta-depleted transplantation in children. In this sample, this clonotype turned up a few times. Unique molecular identifiers were incorporated into the prepared TCRbeta library. TCRdb fed the PCR reads into MiXCR, producing one record per CDR3 protein. The sample holds about 600,000 distinct CDR3 sequences, over 9.5% seen once. In germline, CDR1 is SGHTA, CDR2 FQGTGA. The CDR3 runs to 15 residues. Trimming took 5 bases from V and 5 from J; bases not matched to a gene: 12. J is TRBJ2-7 and V is TRBV7-3; the match to TRBD2 covers 7 bases. Specimen: PBMCs from the stem cell graft donor, collected from the stem cell graft. The receptor was isolated from a human donor who donated a stem cell graft to a child with acute myeloid leukemia. CDR3 region: CASSPLGGGRDEQYF. The CDR3 bases are TGTGCCAGCAGCCCCCTCGGGGGAGGGCGAGACGAGCAGTACTTC.